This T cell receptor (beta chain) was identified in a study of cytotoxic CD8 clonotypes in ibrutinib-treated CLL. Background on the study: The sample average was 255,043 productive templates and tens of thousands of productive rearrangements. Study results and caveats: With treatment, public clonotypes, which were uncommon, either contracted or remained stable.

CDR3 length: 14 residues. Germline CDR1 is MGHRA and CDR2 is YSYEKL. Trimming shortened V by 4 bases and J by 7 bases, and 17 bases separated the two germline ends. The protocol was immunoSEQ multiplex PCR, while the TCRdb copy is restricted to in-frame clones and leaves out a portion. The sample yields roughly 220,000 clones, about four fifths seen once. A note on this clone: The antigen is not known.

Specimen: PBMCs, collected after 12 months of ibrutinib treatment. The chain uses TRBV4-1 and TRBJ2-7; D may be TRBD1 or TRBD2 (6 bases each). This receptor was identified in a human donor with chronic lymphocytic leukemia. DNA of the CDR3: TGCGCCAGCAGCCCTTACGGGCTAGGGGGGGAGCAGTACTTC. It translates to CASSPYGLGGEQYF.